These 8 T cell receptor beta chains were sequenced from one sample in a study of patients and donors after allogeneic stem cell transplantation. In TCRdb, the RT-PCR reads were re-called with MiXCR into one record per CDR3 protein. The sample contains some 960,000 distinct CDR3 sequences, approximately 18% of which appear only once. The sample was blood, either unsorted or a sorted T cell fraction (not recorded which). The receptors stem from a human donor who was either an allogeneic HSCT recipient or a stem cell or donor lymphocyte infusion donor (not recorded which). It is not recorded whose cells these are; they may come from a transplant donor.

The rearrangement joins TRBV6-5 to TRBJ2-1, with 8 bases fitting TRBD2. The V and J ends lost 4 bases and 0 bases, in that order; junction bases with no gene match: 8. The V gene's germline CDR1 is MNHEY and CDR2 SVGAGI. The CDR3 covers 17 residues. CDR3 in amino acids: CASSSLAGGHSYNEQFF. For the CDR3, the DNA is TGTGCCAGCAGTTCCCTAGCGGGCGGCCACTCCTACAATGAGCAGTTCTTC.

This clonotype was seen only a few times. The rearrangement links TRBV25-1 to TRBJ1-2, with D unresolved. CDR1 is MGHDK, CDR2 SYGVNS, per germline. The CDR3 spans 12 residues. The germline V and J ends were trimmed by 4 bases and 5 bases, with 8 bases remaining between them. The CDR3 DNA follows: TGTGCCAGCAGTGCCAGGCGGTATGGCTACACCTTC. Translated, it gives CASSARRYGYTF.

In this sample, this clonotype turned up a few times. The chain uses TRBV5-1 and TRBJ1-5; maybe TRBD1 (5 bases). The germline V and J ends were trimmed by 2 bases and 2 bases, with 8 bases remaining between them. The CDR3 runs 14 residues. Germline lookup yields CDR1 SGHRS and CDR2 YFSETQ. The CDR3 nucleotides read TGCGCCAGCAGCTTCGGGGGACGCAATCAGCCCCAGCATTTT. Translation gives CASSFGGRNQPQHF.

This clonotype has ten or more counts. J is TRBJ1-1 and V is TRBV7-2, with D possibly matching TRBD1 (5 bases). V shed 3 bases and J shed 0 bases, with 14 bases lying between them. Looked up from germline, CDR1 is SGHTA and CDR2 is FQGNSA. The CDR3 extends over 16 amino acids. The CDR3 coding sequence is TGTGCCAGCAGCTTCAGGGCCCTAAGCCTGAACACTGAAGCTTTCTTT. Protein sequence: CASSFRALSLNTEAFF.

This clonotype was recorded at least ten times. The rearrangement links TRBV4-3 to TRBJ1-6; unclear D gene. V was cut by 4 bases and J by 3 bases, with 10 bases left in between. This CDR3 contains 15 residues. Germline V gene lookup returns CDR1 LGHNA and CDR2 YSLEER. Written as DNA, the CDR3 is TGCGCCAGCAGCCCTCAACTGAACTATAATTCACCCCTCCACTTT. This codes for CASSPQLNYNSPLHF.

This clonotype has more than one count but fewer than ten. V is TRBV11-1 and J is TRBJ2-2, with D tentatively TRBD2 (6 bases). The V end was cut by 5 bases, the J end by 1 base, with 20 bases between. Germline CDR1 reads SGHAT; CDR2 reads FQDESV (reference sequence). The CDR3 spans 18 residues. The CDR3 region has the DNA TGTGCCAGCAGCCCCGGGTCGGGGGATGCCAGGAACACCGGGGAGCTGTTTTTT. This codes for CASSPGSGDARNTGELFF.

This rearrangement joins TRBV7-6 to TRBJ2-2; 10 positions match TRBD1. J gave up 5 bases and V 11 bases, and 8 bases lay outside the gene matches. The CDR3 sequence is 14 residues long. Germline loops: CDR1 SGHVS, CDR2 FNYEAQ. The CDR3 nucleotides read TGTGCCGGAAATGGACAGGGGGTAACCGGGGAGCTGTTTTTT. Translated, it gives CAGNGQGVTGELFF.

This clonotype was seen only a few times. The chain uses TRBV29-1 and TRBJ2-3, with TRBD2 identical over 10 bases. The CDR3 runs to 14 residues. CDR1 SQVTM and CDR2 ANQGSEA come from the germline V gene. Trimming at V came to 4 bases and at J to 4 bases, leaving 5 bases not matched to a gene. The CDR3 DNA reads TGCAGCGTTGTTGGAGCGGGGGGGCCAGATACGCAGTATTTT. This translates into CSVVGAGGPDTQYF.